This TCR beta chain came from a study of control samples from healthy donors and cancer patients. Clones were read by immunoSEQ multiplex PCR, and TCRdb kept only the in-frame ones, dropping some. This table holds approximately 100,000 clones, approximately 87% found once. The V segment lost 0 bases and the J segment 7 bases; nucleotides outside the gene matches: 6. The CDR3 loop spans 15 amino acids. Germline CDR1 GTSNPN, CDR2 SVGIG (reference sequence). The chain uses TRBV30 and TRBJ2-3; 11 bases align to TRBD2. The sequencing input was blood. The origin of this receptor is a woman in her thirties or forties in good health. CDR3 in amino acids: CAWSVGSGGGNTQYF. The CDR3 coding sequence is TGTGCCTGGAGTGTTGGTAGCGGGGGGGGAAATACGCAGTATTTT.